The 32 T cell receptor beta chains below come from one sample, sequenced in a study of control samples from healthy donors and cancer patients (dated by TCRdb to the early 2020s). Library preparation was by the immunoSEQ multiplex PCR assay. Drawn from immuneACCESS, this table holds only the in-frame rearrangements with V and J called that TCRdb kept. Clones are partly lost; checked studies trace under half to an unresolved V gene and leave the rest unexplained. Within this sample are tens of thousands of clones, with 90% to 95% of them counted one time only. Roughly 0.8% of the sample is held by the ten biggest clonotypes. Sequencing was performed on PBMCs. Receptor source: a man aged 30-40 years with colorectal cancer.

The chain couples TRBV4-3 to TRBJ1-1; no firm D call. Trimming left V 1 base short and J 2 bases short, with 5 bases between. The CDR3 length is 13 residues. CDR1 and CDR2 (germline): LGHNA, YSLEER. CDR3 DNA sequence: TGCGCCAGCAGCCAAGTAGCAAACACTGAAGCTTTCTTT. Its protein product is CASSQVANTEAFF.

This chain uses TRBV7-2 with TRBJ2-1; 8 positions agree with TRBD1. J lost 4 bases, V lost 5 bases, and 19 bases had no gene match. The CDR3 covers 19 residues. The germline V gene encodes CDR1 SGHTA and CDR2 FQGNSA. CDR3 nucleotide sequence: TGTGCCAGCAGCCCGCCCCCCGCTCTAGGACAGGGATTATACAATGAGCAGTTCTTC. This translates into CASSPPPALGQGLYNEQFF.

The rearrangement links TRBV6-1 to TRBJ2-3, with a weak D call TRBD2 (6 bases). Germline values: CDR1 MNHNS, CDR2 SASEGT. The ends were cut back, 0 bases at V and 0 bases at J, with 10 bases in the middle. This CDR3 comprises 16 residues. Here the CDR3 DNA reads TGTGCCAGCAGTGAAGCGCTTGGGGGGAGCACAGATACGCAGTATTTT. Amino acid sequence: CASSEALGGSTDTQYF.

In DNA, the CDR3 is TGTGCCAGCAGTTTACGGAGGGGATATGGCTACACCTTC. Its translation: CASSLRRGYGYTF. The chain uses TRBV12-3 or TRBV12-4 and TRBJ1-2, with TRBD1 as a possible D gene (5 bases). The CDR3 is 13 amino acids. V was cut by 2 bases and J by 5 bases, with 9 bases left in between.

The J gene is TRBJ2-1, the V gene TRBV7-9; 10 bases are shared with TRBD1. This CDR3 is built from 15 residues. Per germline, CDR1 SEHNR and CDR2 FQNEAQ (reference sequence). Trimming removed 4 bases from V and 7 bases from J; junction bases left unmatched: 7. The DNA for the CDR3 is TGTGCCAGCAGCTCCGACAGGGGGCTGATGAATGAGCAGTTCTTC. It encodes CASSSDRGLMNEQFF.

The chain is built from TRBV7-2 and TRBJ2-1, with 11 positions matching TRBD2. Germline V gives CDR1 SGHTA, CDR2 FQGNSA. The junction had 9 bases not matched to a gene; V was cut back by 4 bases and J by 4 bases. This CDR3 contains 17 residues. CDR3 region: CASSSGRASGGYNEQFF. For the CDR3, the DNA is TGTGCCAGCAGCTCCGGGAGGGCTAGCGGGGGGTACAATGAGCAGTTCTTC.

V usage is TRBV11-2 and J usage is TRBJ1-2, with a weak D call TRBD1 (5 bases). There are 15 residues in the CDR3. Germline V lookup: CDR1 SGHAT, CDR2 FQNNGV. Trimming removed 5 bases at V and 2 bases at J, with 15 bases between. This chain's CDR3 is CASSPSPTANYGYTF. CDR3 DNA: TGTGCCAGCAGCCCCTCACCGACAGCAAACTATGGCTACACCTTC.

The chain joins TRBV19 to TRBJ2-5, with 8 bases identical to TRBD2. Trimming removed 3 bases from V and 2 bases from J; junction bases left unmatched: 5. Per germline, CDR1 LNHDA and CDR2 SQIVND (reference sequence). CDR3 length equals 15 residues. The CDR3 DNA sequence: TGTGCCAGTAGTATCACTCCGGGGGGGCAAGAGACCCAGTACTTC. Translation: CASSITPGGQETQYF.

Comments on this clone: The junction shows a germline mismatch at one end, possibly a read error. The sample holds other DNA sequences that translate to the same CDR3. The gene calls are TRBV7-9 and TRBJ2-3; 9 bases align to TRBD2. Germline CDR1 and CDR2: SEHNR and FQNEAQ (reference sequence). The CDR3 covers 17 residues. The CDR3 loop reads CASSSAGGLAEWDTQYF. The DNA of the CDR3 is TGTGCCAGTAGCTCAGCAGGGGGACTAGCTGAATGGGATACGCAGTATTTT.

This chain links TRBV6-5 with TRBJ1-1; TRBD1 might be the D (5 bases). Germline V gene data show CDR1 as MNHEY and CDR2 as SVGAGI. V was trimmed by 2 bases and J by 11 bases, leaving 15 bases between them. The CDR3 totals 13 residues. The CDR3 DNA reads TGTGCCAGCAGTTACGTTACAGGAGGTTCGGCTTTCTTT. Amino acids: CASSYVTGGSAFF.

The chain combines TRBV5-5 with TRBJ1-3, with D possibly being TRBD1 (5 bases). Germline V gene data show CDR1 as SGHKS and CDR2 as YYEKEE (reference sequence). Trimming took 4 bases from V and 6 from J, leaving 20 bases between them. This CDR3 spans 16 amino acids. The CDR3 is CASSPSAGQGLNTIYF. CDR3 bases: TGTGCCAGCAGCCCCAGCGCAGGGCAGGGACTAAACACCATATATTTT.

The chain joins TRBV29-1 to TRBJ2-7, with unresolved D. The V end was cut by 1 base, the J end by 3 bases, with 4 bases between. Germline lookup yields CDR1 SQVTM and CDR2 ANQGSEA. This CDR3 has 11 amino acids. CDR3 DNA: TGCAGCGTTGAAGGCAGCTACGAGCAGTACTTC. This gives the protein CSVEGSYEQYF.

The rearrangement joins TRBV5-1 to TRBJ2-5, with 9 bases aligning to TRBD1. Germline CDR1 SGHRS, CDR2 YFSETQ. V lost 3 bases and J lost 4; bases outside the gene matches: 4. The CDR3 runs 14 residues. DNA for the CDR3: TGCGCCAGCAGCTGGAAGACAGGGGGAGAGACCCAGTACTTC. Translating it yields CASSWKTGGETQYF.

The chain joins TRBV9 to TRBJ1-2; D unclear. The V end lost 4 bases, the J end lost 8 bases, and 21 bases lay between the germline ends. In germline, CDR1 is SGDLS, CDR2 YYNGEE. This CDR3 contains 15 residues. The CDR3 DNA reads as TGTGCCAGCAGCTCCCGGTCGGGCCTCCGCGGCGGCTACACCTTC. This sequence encodes CASSSRSGLRGGYTF.

This chain joins TRBV25-1 and TRBJ2-3, with D possibly being TRBD2 (6 bases). Germline CDR1 MGHDK, CDR2 SYGVNS. V lost 5 bases to trimming and J lost 5 bases, with 11 bases between them. This CDR3 spans 13 amino acids. This CDR3 is CASSPWGEDTQYF. The CDR3 DNA reads TGTGCCAGCAGTCCTTGGGGGGAAGATACGCAGTATTTT.

The CDR3 is CATSRLAGGLNEQFF. CDR3 DNA sequence: TGTGCCACCAGTAGACTAGCGGGGGGTTTGAATGAGCAGTTCTTC. The J gene is TRBJ2-1, the V gene TRBV24-1; 13 nucleotides line up with TRBD2. V gave up 6 bases and J gave up 7 bases; unmatched junction bases: 5. Germline V gene data show CDR1 as KGHDR and CDR2 as SFDVKD. The CDR3 is 15 amino acids.

This rearrangement joins TRBV5-5 to TRBJ2-7, with TRBD1 as a possible D gene (6 bases). Germline values: CDR1 SGHKS, CDR2 YYEKEE (reference sequence). The V end was cut by 3 bases, the J end by 2 bases, with 18 bases between. This CDR3 is built from 16 residues. The CDR3 DNA sequence: TGTGCCAGCAGCTCTAGGTCGGCAGGGGTGGCCTACGAGCAGTACTTC. It encodes CASSSRSAGVAYEQYF.

The chain links TRBV6-5 to TRBJ1-4, with TRBD1 matching over 10 bases. V shed 6 bases, J shed 7 bases, and the junction held 5 bases outside the gene matches. Germline CDR1 and CDR2: MNHEY and SVGAGI. The CDR3 contains 14 residues. The CDR3 loop is CASSPGQGVEKLFF. CDR3 DNA sequence: TGTGCCAGCAGCCCAGGACAGGGGGTTGAAAAACTGTTTTTT.

V and J are TRBV6-5 and TRBJ1-5, with 8 nucleotides matching TRBD1. The CDR3 covers 13 residues. Trimming cost V 8 bases and J 7 bases; bases outside gene matches: 7. Germline values: CDR1 MNHEY, CDR2 SVGAGI. CDR3 sequence: CASLDREGQPQHF. CDR3 in DNA: TGTGCCAGCTTGGACAGGGAGGGACAGCCCCAGCATTTT.

The chain has TRBV14 and TRBJ2-1; D perhaps matches TRBD2 (5 bases). The ends were cut back, 1 base at V and 6 bases at J, with 7 bases in the middle. Germline V gene sequence: CDR1 SGHDN, CDR2 FVKESK. The CDR3 runs 13 residues. The CDR3 bases are TGTGCCAGCAGCCAAGTGAGCGGCAATGAGCAGTTCTTC. It codes for CASSQVSGNEQFF.

The chain recombines TRBV9 with TRBJ1-2; the D is unclear. The germline V and J ends were trimmed by 3 bases and 2 bases, with 14 bases remaining between them. This CDR3 is 15 amino acids long. Germline V gives CDR1 SGDLS, CDR2 YYNGEE. The CDR3 region is CASSDEGWENYGYTF. The DNA for the CDR3 is TGTGCCAGCAGCGATGAAGGGTGGGAAAACTATGGCTACACCTTC.

V and J are TRBV19 and TRBJ2-3; D gene ambiguous. The V gene lost 4 bases and the J gene lost 3 bases, with 5 bases spanning the gap. CDR1 is LNHDA and CDR2 is SQIVND in the germline V gene (reference sequence). CDR3 size: 12 residues. The CDR3 loop is CASSTKTDTQYF. The CDR3 nucleotides read TGTGCCAGTAGTACCAAGACAGATACGCAGTATTTT.

This chain connects TRBV30 to TRBJ1-1; 9 bases are shared with TRBD1. V was clipped by 4 bases and J by 1 base; unmatched bases: 1. The germline gives CDR1 GTSNPN, CDR2 SVGIG (reference sequence). The length of the CDR3 is 13 residues. The CDR3 loop reads CAWNRGPNTEAFF. The DNA of the CDR3 is TGTGCCTGGAACAGGGGGCCGAACACTGAAGCTTTCTTT. Drawing the rest from reference TRBV30 and TRBJ1-1, the complete variable domain is SQTIHQWPATLVQPVGSPLSLECTVEGTSNPNLYWYRQAAGRGLQLLFYSVGIGQISSEVPQNLSASRPQDRQFILSSKKLLLSDSGFYLCAWNRGPNTEAFFGQGTRLTVV.

V is TRBV15 and J is TRBJ1-5; D remains unclear. CDR3 length: 15 residues. Germline values: CDR1 LNHNV, CDR2 YYDKDF (reference sequence). Trimming shortened V by 0 bases and J by 0 bases, and 6 bases separated the two germline ends. The CDR3 sequence is CATSRDRISNQPQHF. In DNA form, the CDR3 reads TGTGCCACCAGCAGAGATCGAATTAGCAATCAGCCCCAGCATTTT.

The gene calls are TRBV24-1 and TRBJ1-5, with a tentative D call TRBD1 (6 bases). The length of the CDR3 is 14 residues. Germline CDR1 is KGHDR and CDR2 is SFDVKD. The V and J ends lost 3 bases and 4 bases respectively, with 9 bases between them. CDR3 region: CATSDHDRNQPQHF. The CDR3 nucleotides are TGTGCCACCAGTGATCACGACAGGAATCAGCCCCAGCATTTT.

CDR3 bases: TGTGCCAGCAGCTTAGGGGGGGCGGCCTATGGCTACACCTTC. Amino acid sequence: CASSLGGAAYGYTF. The chain carries TRBV7-9 and TRBJ1-2, with D possibly TRBD1 on 6 matching bases. V lost 1 base to trimming and J lost 4 bases, with 10 bases between them. CDR1 is SEHNR and CDR2 is FQNEAQ in the germline V gene (reference sequence). The CDR3 sequence is 14 residues long.

The chain recombines TRBV7-2 with TRBJ2-7; D ambiguous. Deletions cut 0 bases from V and 6 bases from J, with 12 bases between. The CDR3 has 14 residues. Germline loops: CDR1 SGHTA, CDR2 FQGNSA. As DNA, the CDR3 is TGTGCCAGCAGCTTAGCGAGATCCGGGTTCGAGCAGTACTTC. Translation gives CASSLARSGFEQYF.

The CDR3 loop reads CASSQGAWDGGNQPQHF. DNA for the CDR3: TGTGCCAGCAGCCAGGGGGCGTGGGACGGAGGCAATCAGCCCCAGCATTTT. The chain joins TRBV4-2 to TRBJ1-5; maybe TRBD1 (6 bases). This CDR3 contains 17 residues. Germline loops: CDR1 LGHNA, CDR2 YNFKEQ. V dropped 3 bases and J dropped 2 bases, with 17 bases sitting between them.

The chain recombines TRBV10-1 with TRBJ1-1, with 7 bases lining up with TRBD1. The V segment lost 0 bases and the J segment 0 bases; nucleotides outside the gene matches: 4. This CDR3 contains 16 residues. CDR1 and CDR2 from the germline V gene are WNHNN and SYGVQD (reference sequence). The CDR3, as DNA: TGCGCCAGCAGTGAGTCTCCGACAGGGTTGAACACTGAAGCTTTCTTT. Translating it yields CASSESPTGLNTEAFF.

The chain carries TRBV10-1 and TRBJ1-6, with D possibly matching TRBD1 (5 bases). Per the germline V gene, CDR1 is WNHNN and CDR2 is SYGVQD (reference sequence). V was shortened by 5 bases and J by 7 bases, with 9 bases between the two germline ends. The CDR3 runs 13 residues. The CDR3 DNA reads as TGCGCCAGCAGTCCTCGGGGGAATTCACCCCTCCACTTT. It specifies CASSPRGNSPLHF.

The J gene is TRBJ2-1, the V gene TRBV15; 8 bases agree with TRBD1. The CDR3 extends over 17 amino acids. The V gene end was trimmed by 0 bases and the J gene end by 0 bases; junction bases not matched to a gene: 4. Germline CDR1 and CDR2: LNHNV and YYDKDF (reference sequence). The CDR3 nucleotides read TGTGCCACCAGCAGAGACATGGGGACAGGCTCCTACAATGAGCAGTTCTTC. This gives the protein CATSRDMGTGSYNEQFF.

The chain joins TRBV9 to TRBJ1-1; D is ambiguous. Trimming took 1 base from V and 0 from J, leaving 10 bases between them. CDR3 size: 15 residues. Germline CDR1 is SGDLS and CDR2 is YYNGEE. CDR3 nucleotide sequence: TGTGCCAGCAGCGTAAACCCTTTCGTGAACACTGAAGCTTTCTTT. Its protein is CASSVNPFVNTEAFF.